The entry that follows covers one T cell receptor (beta chain) sequence. The ends lost 5 bases at V and 0 bases at J; junction bases unmatched: 5. The CDR3 extends over 16 amino acids. Germline V lookup: CDR1 LNHNV, CDR2 YYDKDF (reference sequence). These data are taken from a study of technical replicates of blood from a handful of donors. The data were produced by immunoSEQ multiplex PCR, yet TCRdb's version contains in-frame clones alone and is incomplete. The sample has about 82,000 clones, around 94% seen once. This clonotype was sampled from a human donor in good health. The rearrangement joins TRBV15 to TRBJ2-1, with 9 nucleotides matching TRBD1. Sample: T cells isolated from PBMCs. This CDR3 reads CATSSGTGSSYNEQFF. The CDR3 DNA sequence: TGTGCCACCAGCTCCGGGACAGGGAGCTCCTACAATGAGCAGTTCTTC.